Detailed here is one T cell receptor (beta chain). This sample is part of a study of blood T cells in healthy people across ages. CDR3 size: 18 residues. V was clipped by 5 bases and J by 0 bases; unmatched bases: 8. Germline CDR1 SEHNR, CDR2 FQNEAQ (reference sequence). It was with a sample-barcoded 5' primer and a J-beta primer mix that a second PCR of roughly 7 to 12 cycles was run. All samples yielded 3 million or more CDR3-containing paired-end reads. In TCRdb, the 5' RACE reads were re-called with MiXCR into one record per CDR3 protein. The table has some 1.1 million distinct CDR3 sequences, 35% to 40% seen once. Healthy Russian Caucasian donors spanned ages roughly 6 to 100 years.

The chain couples TRBV7-9 to TRBJ1-6; 9 bases line up with TRBD1. The receptor comes from a man aged 18-30 years in good health. The sequenced sample consisted of blood. CDR3 residues: CASSLDRGVSSYNSPLHF. CDR3 nucleotide sequence: TGTGCCAGCAGCCTCGACAGGGGGGTGAGCTCCTATAATTCACCCCTCCACTTT.